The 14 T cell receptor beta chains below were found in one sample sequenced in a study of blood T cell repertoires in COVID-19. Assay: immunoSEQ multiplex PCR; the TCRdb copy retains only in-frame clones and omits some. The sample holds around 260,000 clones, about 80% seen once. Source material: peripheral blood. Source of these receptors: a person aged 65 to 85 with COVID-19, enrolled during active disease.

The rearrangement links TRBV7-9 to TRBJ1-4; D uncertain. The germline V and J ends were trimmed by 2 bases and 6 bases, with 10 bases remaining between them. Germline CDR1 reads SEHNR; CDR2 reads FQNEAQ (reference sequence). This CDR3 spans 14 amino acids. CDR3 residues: CASSLLAGDEKLFF. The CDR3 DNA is TGTGCCAGCAGCTTACTCGCGGGAGATGAAAAACTGTTTTTT.

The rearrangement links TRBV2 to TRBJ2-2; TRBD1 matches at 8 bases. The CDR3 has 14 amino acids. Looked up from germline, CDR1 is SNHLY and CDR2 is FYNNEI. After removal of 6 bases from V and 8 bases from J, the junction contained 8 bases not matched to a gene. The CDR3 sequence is CASSPGQGLGELFF. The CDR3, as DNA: TGTGCCAGCAGCCCCGGACAGGGATTAGGGGAGCTGTTTTTT.

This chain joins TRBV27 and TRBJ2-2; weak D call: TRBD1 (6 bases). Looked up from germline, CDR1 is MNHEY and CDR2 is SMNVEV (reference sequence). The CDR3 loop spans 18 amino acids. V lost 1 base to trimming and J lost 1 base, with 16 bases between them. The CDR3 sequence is CASSLFVGTGLNTGELFF. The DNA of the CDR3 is TGTGCCAGCAGTTTATTCGTCGGTACAGGGCTGAACACCGGGGAGCTGTTTTTT.

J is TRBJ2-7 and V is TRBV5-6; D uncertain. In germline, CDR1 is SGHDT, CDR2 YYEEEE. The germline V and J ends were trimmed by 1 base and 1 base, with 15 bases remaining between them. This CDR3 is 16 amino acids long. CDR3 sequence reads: CASSLYHRTYSYEQYF. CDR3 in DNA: TGTGCCAGCAGCTTGTACCACCGAACTTATTCCTACGAGCAGTACTTC.

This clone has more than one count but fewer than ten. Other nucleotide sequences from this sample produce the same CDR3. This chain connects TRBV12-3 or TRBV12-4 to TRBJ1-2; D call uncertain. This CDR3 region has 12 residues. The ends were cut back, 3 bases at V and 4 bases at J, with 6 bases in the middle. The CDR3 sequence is CASSFGGYGYTF. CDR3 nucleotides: TGTGCCAGCAGTTTCGGCGGCTATGGCTACACCTTC.

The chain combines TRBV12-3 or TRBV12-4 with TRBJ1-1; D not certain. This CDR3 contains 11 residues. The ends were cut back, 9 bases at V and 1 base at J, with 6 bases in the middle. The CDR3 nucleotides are TGTGCCAGTGTCAGGAACACTGAAGCTTTCTTT. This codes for CASVRNTEAFF.

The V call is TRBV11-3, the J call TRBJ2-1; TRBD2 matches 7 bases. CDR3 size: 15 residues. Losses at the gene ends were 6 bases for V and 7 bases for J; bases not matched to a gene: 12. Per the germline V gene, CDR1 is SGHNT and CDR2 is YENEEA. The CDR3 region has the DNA TGTGCCAGCAGTCAAACCTCGGGGGGAGGGAATGAGCAGTTCTTC. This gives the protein CASSQTSGGGNEQFF.

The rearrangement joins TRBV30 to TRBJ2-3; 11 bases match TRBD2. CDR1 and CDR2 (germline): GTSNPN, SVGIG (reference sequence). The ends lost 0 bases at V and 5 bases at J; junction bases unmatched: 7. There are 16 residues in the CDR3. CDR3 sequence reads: CAWSVATSGRGDTQYF. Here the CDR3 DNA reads TGTGCCTGGAGTGTAGCTACTAGCGGGAGAGGAGATACGCAGTATTTT.

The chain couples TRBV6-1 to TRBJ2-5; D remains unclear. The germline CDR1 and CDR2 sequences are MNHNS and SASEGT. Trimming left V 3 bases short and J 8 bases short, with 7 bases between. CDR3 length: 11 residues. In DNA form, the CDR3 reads TGTGCCAGCAGTGAGGAGCCCACCCAGTACTTC. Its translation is CASSEEPTQYF.

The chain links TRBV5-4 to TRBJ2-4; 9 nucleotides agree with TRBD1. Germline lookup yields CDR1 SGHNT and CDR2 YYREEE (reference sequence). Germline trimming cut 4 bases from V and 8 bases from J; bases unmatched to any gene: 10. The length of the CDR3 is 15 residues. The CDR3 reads CASSDKRTGVDIQYF. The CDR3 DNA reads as TGTGCCAGCAGCGATAAAAGGACAGGGGTTGACATTCAGTACTTC. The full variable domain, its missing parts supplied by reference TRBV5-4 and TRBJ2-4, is ETGVTQSPTHLIKTRGQQVTLRCSSQSGHNTVSWYQQALGQGPQFIFQYYREEENGRGNFPPRFSGLQFPNYSSELNVNALELDDSALYLCASSDKRTGVDIQYFGAGTRLSVL.

The CDR3 DNA follows: TGTGCCAGCAGCTTCTTAAATCAGCCCCAGCATTTT. Translated: CASSFLNQPQHF. The chain uses TRBV7-9 and TRBJ1-5, with D uncertain. The CDR3 is made up of 12 amino acids. Per the germline V gene, CDR1 is SEHNR and CDR2 is FQNEAQ (reference sequence). V was cut by 3 bases and J by 4 bases, with 4 bases left in between.

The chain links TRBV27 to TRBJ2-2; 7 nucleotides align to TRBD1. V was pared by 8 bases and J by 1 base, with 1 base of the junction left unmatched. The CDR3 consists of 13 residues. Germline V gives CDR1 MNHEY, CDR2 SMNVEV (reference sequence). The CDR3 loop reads CASGTVNTGELFF. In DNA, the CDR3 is TGTGCCAGCGGGACAGTGAACACCGGGGAGCTGTTTTTT.

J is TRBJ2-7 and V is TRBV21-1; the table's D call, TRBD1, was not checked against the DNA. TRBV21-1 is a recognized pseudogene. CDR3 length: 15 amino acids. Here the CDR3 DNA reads TGTGCCAGCAGCAAAGTGGCAGGGGAAATCTACGAGCAGTACTTC. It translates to CASSKVAGEIYEQYF.

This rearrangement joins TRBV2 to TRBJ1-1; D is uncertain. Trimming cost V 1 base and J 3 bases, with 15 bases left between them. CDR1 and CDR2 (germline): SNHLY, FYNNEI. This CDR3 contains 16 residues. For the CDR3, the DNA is TGTGCCAGCAGTGAAGGGACGCCGGGGTGGGACACTGAAGCTTTCTTT. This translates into CASSEGTPGWDTEAFF. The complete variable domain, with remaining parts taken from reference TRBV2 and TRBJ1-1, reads EPEVTQTPSHQVTQMGQEVILRCVPISNHLYFYWYRQILGQKVEFLVSFYNNEISEKSEIFDDQFSVERPDGSNFTLKIRSTKLEDSAMYFCASSEGTPGWDTEAFFGQGTRLTVV.